These T cell receptor beta chains were read from a single sample in a study of blood T cell repertoires in COVID-19. Assay: immunoSEQ multiplex PCR; the TCRdb copy retains only in-frame clones and omits some. The sample records about 160,000 clones, approximately 87% being singletons. The source material was peripheral blood. The receptors derive from a woman in her seventies with acute or convalescent COVID-19. Each CDR3 is given with its conserved first and last residue. A D gene is named only where the DNA matches it firmly. A row's size may be missing; if present it is once, few, many or a size class.

V gene: TRBV7-9
J gene: TRBJ1-4
clone size: .
D gene: .
CDR3 protein: CASSLAMLATNEKLFF
CDR3 DNA: TGTGCCAGCAGCTTAGCTATGCTAGCAACTAATGAAAAACTGTTTTTT

V gene: TRBV7-3
J gene: TRBJ2-1
clone size: .
D gene: TRBD2
CDR3 protein: CASSPSSGRVGEQFF
CDR3 DNA: TGTGCCAGCAGCCCGTCTAGCGGGAGGGTGGGTGAGCAGTTCTTC

V gene: TRBV6-2/TRBV6-3
J gene: TRBJ1-1
clone size: .
D gene: TRBD1
CDR3 protein: CASSYRGQGTGNTEAFF
CDR3 DNA: TGTGCCAGCAGTTACCGGGGACAGGGGACGGGGAACACTGAAGCTTTCTTT

V gene: TRBV28
J gene: TRBJ1-1
clone size: once
D gene: TRBD1
CDR3 protein: CASSQTGGPNTEAFF
CDR3 DNA: TGTGCCAGCAGTCAAACAGGGGGCCCAAACACTGAAGCTTTCTTT

V gene: TRBV19
J gene: TRBJ1-1
clone size: .
D gene: TRBD1
CDR3 protein: CASSIQHRDRGTAEAFF
CDR3 DNA: TGTGCCAGTAGTATACAACACCGGGACAGGGGGACCGCTGAAGCTTTCTTT

V gene: TRBV4-3
J gene: TRBJ2-1
clone size: .
D gene: TRBD2
CDR3 protein: CASSQDGPSGSSYNEQFF
CDR3 DNA: TGCGCCAGCAGCCAAGATGGTCCTAGCGGGAGCTCCTACAATGAGCAGTTCTTC

V gene: TRBV19
J gene: TRBJ1-3
clone size: .
D gene: TRBD1
CDR3 protein: CASSPRTGTTGNTIYF
CDR3 DNA: TGTGCCAGTAGTCCTCGGACAGGGACAACTGGAAACACCATATATTTT

V gene: TRBV7-8
J gene: TRBJ2-1
clone size: few
D gene: TRBD1
CDR3 protein: CASSFRDRYNEQFF
CDR3 DNA: TGTGCCAGCAGCTTCCGGGACAGGTACAATGAGCAGTTCTTC

V gene: TRBV7-2
J gene: TRBJ2-7
clone size: .
D gene: .
CDR3 protein: CASSLAHYTYEQYF
CDR3 DNA: TGTGCCAGCAGCTTAGCACACTATACCTACGAGCAGTACTTC

V gene: TRBV15
J gene: TRBJ1-1
clone size: once
D gene: TRBD1
CDR3 protein: CATSRRNRGNTEAFF
CDR3 DNA: TGTGCCACCAGCAGGAGGAACAGGGGTAACACTGAAGCTTTCTTT

V gene: TRBV10-3
J gene: TRBJ1-5
clone size: .
D gene: .
CDR3 protein: CAINRDRGQPQHF
CDR3 DNA: TGTGCCATCAACAGGGACCGGGGTCAGCCCCAGCATTTT

V gene: TRBV7-9
J gene: TRBJ1-1
clone size: .
D gene: .
CDR3 protein: CASSFAGGTEAFF
CDR3 DNA: TGTGCCAGCAGCTTTGCCGGGGGCACTGAAGCTTTCTTT

V gene: TRBV7-2
J gene: TRBJ1-2
clone size: few
D gene: .
CDR3 protein: CASSLGGRTGYTF
CDR3 DNA: TGTGCCAGCAGCTTAGGGGGGCGGACTGGCTACACCTTC

V gene: TRBV6-6
J gene: TRBJ1-2
clone size: once
D gene: TRBD1
CDR3 protein: CASSLPGQGARGYTF
CDR3 DNA: TGTGCCAGCAGCTTGCCGGGACAGGGGGCGCGCGGCTACACCTTC

V gene: TRBV7-2
J gene: TRBJ2-7
clone size: .
D gene: .
CDR3 protein: CASRNSGVWPYEQYF
CDR3 DNA: TGTGCCAGCAGGAATTCAGGGGTTTGGCCCTACGAGCAGTACTTC

V gene: TRBV4-3
J gene: TRBJ1-1
clone size: .
D gene: .
CDR3 protein: CASSQDHGRVLTEAFF
CDR3 DNA: TGCGCCAGCAGCCAAGATCACGGCAGGGTTTTGACTGAAGCTTTCTTT

V gene: TRBV18
J gene: TRBJ1-3
clone size: .
D gene: TRBD1
CDR3 protein: CASSPGDSGNTIYF
CDR3 DNA: TGTGCCAGCTCACCAGGGGACAGCGGAAACACCATATATTTT

V gene: TRBV19
J gene: TRBJ2-5
clone size: .
D gene: TRBD1
CDR3 protein: CASSTQGAPGTQYF
CDR3 DNA: TGTGCCAGTAGTACCCAGGGGGCGCCCGGGACCCAGTACTTC

V gene: TRBV9
J gene: TRBJ1-6
clone size: .
D gene: TRBD1
CDR3 protein: CASSTGQSNSPLHF
CDR3 DNA: TGTGCCAGCAGCACGGGACAGAGTAATTCACCCCTCCACTTT

V gene: TRBV2
J gene: TRBJ1-4
clone size: .
D gene: TRBD1
CDR3 protein: CASRGQGLNEKLFF
CDR3 DNA: TGTGCCAGCAGGGGACAGGGTTTGAATGAAAAACTGTTTTTT

V gene: TRBV7-2
J gene: TRBJ2-6
clone size: once
D gene: TRBD1
CDR3 protein: CASSPRGAGGYAGANVLTF
CDR3 DNA: TGTGCCAGCAGCCCCAGGGGTGCAGGGGGCTACGCTGGGGCCAACGTCCTGACTTTC

V gene: TRBV2
J gene: TRBJ1-2
clone size: .
D gene: .
CDR3 protein: CASSEARNYGYTF
CDR3 DNA: TGTGCCAGCAGTGAAGCCAGAAACTATGGCTACACCTTC

V gene: TRBV29-1
J gene: TRBJ1-2
clone size: .
D gene: TRBD1
CDR3 protein: CSVVDRGSPRNYGYTF
CDR3 DNA: TGCAGCGTGGTAGACAGGGGGAGTCCGCGGAACTATGGCTACACCTTC

V gene: TRBV4-2
J gene: TRBJ2-2
clone size: few
D gene: TRBD2
CDR3 protein: CASSLPDAGGNTGELFF
CDR3 DNA: TGTGCCAGCAGCCTACCTGATGCGGGGGGGAACACCGGGGAGCTGTTTTTT

V gene: TRBV3-1/TRBV3-2
J gene: TRBJ1-1
clone size: .
D gene: TRBD1
CDR3 protein: CASSQVAGTGGREAFF
CDR3 DNA: TGTGCCAGCAGCCAAGTAGCCGGGACAGGGGGACGGGAAGCTTTCTTT

V gene: TRBV18
J gene: TRBJ2-3
clone size: .
D gene: TRBD2
CDR3 protein: CASSPSGGFSTDTQYF
CDR3 DNA: TGTGCCAGCTCCCCATCGGGGGGGTTTAGCACAGATACGCAGTATTTT